This T cell receptor beta chain originates from a study of cytomegalovirus exposure and HLA in healthy donors. Study-level results: In a later analysis, V- and J-gene trimming of beta chains associated with a DCLRE1C missense variant, replicated independently.

Germline loops: CDR1 MGHRA, CDR2 YSYEKL. Trimming took 3 bases from V and 5 from J, leaving 11 bases between them. The CDR3 runs 13 residues. Primers for the PCR totalled 60 Vbeta and 13 Jbeta. Some clones are missing from TCRdb's copy, which holds only in-frame ones; the method was immunoSEQ multiplex PCR. The data contain around 150,000 clones, about 76% of them singletons. Points on this clone: The antigen is unknown.

The clonotype comes from a male donor in good health and CMV-seropositive. Sequenced input: PBMCs. The genes are TRBV4-1 and TRBJ2-7; possible D gene TRBD1, 5 bases. The DNA for the CDR3 is TGCGCCAGCAGCCACAGGGCGGCACACGAGCAGTACTTC. Translation: CASSHRAAHEQYF.